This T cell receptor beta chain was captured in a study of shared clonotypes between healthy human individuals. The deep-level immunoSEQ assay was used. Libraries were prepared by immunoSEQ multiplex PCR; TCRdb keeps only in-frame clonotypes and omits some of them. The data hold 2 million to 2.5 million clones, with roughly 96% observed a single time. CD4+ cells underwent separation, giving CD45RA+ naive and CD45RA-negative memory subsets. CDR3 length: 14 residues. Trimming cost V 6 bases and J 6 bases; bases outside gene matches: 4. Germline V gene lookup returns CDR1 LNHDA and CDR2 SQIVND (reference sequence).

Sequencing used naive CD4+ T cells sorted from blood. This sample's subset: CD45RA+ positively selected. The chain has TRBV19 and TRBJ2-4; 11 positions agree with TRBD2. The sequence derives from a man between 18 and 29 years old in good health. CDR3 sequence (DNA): TGTGCCAGTAGATCGACTAGCGGGACAAACATTCAGTACTTC. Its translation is CASRSTSGTNIQYF.